Listed below are T cell receptor beta chains from one sample, sequenced in a study of T cell changes during pregnancy in multiple sclerosis. Sequenced by immunoSEQ multiplex PCR; TCRdb stores in-frame clones only, minus some. Here the sample spans more than 45,000 clones, roughly 94% being singletons. The sequencing here drew on CD4+ T cells from peripheral blood mononuclear cells, taken in the first trimester of pregnancy. The receptors derive from a female donor with multiple sclerosis, enrolled in a pregnancy study. CDR3s include the opening cysteine and the closing phenylalanine or tryptophan. The D gene is left open where the match is weak. Clone size is stated in some rows and not others, as once, few, many or a class when expanded.

d_call j_call clone_size v_call cdr3_nt cdr3_aa
. TRBJ1-5 few TRBV6-5 TGTGCAGACAGGACGAGCAATCAGCCCCAGCATTTT CADRTSNQPQHF
. TRBJ2-5 . TRBV7-2 TGTGCCAGCAGCCGGCCTGCTAGCCCAGGCCAAGAGACCCAGTACTTC CASSRPASPGQETQYF
. TRBJ2-7 . TRBV25-1 TGTGCCAGCACCAGGGTCGGCGAGCAGTACTTC CASTRVGEQYF
. TRBJ2-5 once TRBV28 TGTGCCAGCAGTTTCCGTGAGACCCAGTACTTC CASSFRETQYF
TRBD1 TRBJ1-4 . TRBV29-1 TGCAGCGTCGCCGGACCCGGGACAGGGGGCTTGGGACTGTTTTTT CSVAGPGTGGLGLFF
. TRBJ2-2 . TRBV5-8 TGTGCCAGCAGTCTCACGGGGATTAACACCGGGGAGCTGTTTTTT CASSLTGINTGELFF
TRBD1 TRBJ2-2 . TRBV7-9 TGTGCCAGCAGCACCCGGACAGGGTGGACCGGGGAGCTGTTTTTT CASSTRTGWTGELFF
TRBD1 TRBJ1-5 . TRBV30 TGTGCCTGGAGTGTAGGGATTTTGTTGGGACAGGGGGGTCAGCCCCAGCATTTT CAWSVGILLGQGGQPQHF
. TRBJ2-3 once TRBV7-2 TGTGCCAGCAGCTTAAAAACTAGAATGCCAGATACGCAGTATTTT CASSLKTRMPDTQYF
. TRBJ1-2 once TRBV30 TGTGCCTGGAGTGTACTTAGGACGGGGGATGGCTACACCTTC CAWSVLRTGDGYTF
. TRBJ1-2 . TRBV19 TGTGCCAGTAGTATATCGACGGGGACTGATCGCTACACCTTC CASSISTGTDRYTF
. TRBJ2-3 . TRBV11-2 TGTGCCAGCAGCCCCCCTACTATCAGCACAGATACGCAGTATTTT CASSPPTISTDTQYF
TRBD1 TRBJ1-6 . TRBV15 TGTGCCACCAGCAGAGGGGGACAGGGTGATTCACCCCTCCACTTT CATSRGGQGDSPLHF
. TRBJ2-3 . TRBV6-1 TGTGCCAGCAGGACTAGAAAGACAGATACGCAGTATTTT CASRTRKTDTQYF
. TRBJ1-2 . TRBV6-6 TGTGCCAGCAGTTACCAGGACTATGGCTACACCTTC CASSYQDYGYTF
TRBD2 TRBJ2-3 . TRBV4-2 TGTGCCAGCAGCCATCAAAGACTAGCCAATACGGATACGCAGTATTTT CASSHQRLANTDTQYF
. TRBJ1-6 . TRBV11-2 TGTGCCAGCAGCTTCTCCGACAGCCGGAATTCACCCCTCCACTTT CASSFSDSRNSPLHF
. TRBJ1-3 . TRBV30 TGTGCCTGGAGTGTACTCGTCTCTGGAAACACCATATATTTT CAWSVLVSGNTIYF
. TRBJ2-5 . TRBV7-3 TGTGCCAGCAGCCGCCGGTACCAAGAGACCCAGTACTTC CASSRRYQETQYF
. TRBJ2-7 . TRBV5-1 TGCGCCAGCAGCCAAAAGACCAGGGCAACTGCATCCTACGAGCAGTACTTC CASSQKTRATASYEQYF
TRBD1 TRBJ1-1 . TRBV19 TGTGCCAGTAGCCTAAGGCACAGGGGGCGAGGAGAGCTGTATAACACTGAAGCTTTCTTT CASSLRHRGRGELYNTEAFF
TRBD1 TRBJ1-3 . TRBV7-9 TGTGCCAGCAGCCAAAGAGGGACAGGGGTGGGAAACACCATATATTTT CASSQRGTGVGNTIYF
. TRBJ2-5 . TRBV19 TGTGCCAGTAGTACCCCCCCGGAGACCCAGTACTTC CASSTPPETQYF
TRBD2 TRBJ2-3 . TRBV5-1 TGCGCCAGCAGCTTGGGCGGGGGGTTAGATACGCAGTATTTT CASSLGGGLDTQYF
. TRBJ2-7 . TRBV15 TGTGCCACCAGCAGAGGGACTTCCGTAAACTACGAGCAGTACTTC CATSRGTSVNYEQYF
TRBD2 TRBJ2-5 . TRBV2 TGTGCCAGCCGGACTAGCGGGGGAGAGACCCAGTACTTC CASRTSGGETQYF
TRBD1 TRBJ1-3 . TRBV29-1 TGCAGCGCCGGGACAGCCTCTGGAAACACCATATATTTT CSAGTASGNTIYF
. TRBJ2-6 . TRBV11-2 TGTGCCAGCAGTTTACGGGTCTCTGGGGCCAACGTCCTGACTTTC CASSLRVSGANVLTF
TRBD1 TRBJ2-4 . TRBV7-9 TGTGCCAGCAGCACCGGGACAGTAGCTAGAGCCAAAAACATTCAGTACTTC CASSTGTVARAKNIQYF
. TRBJ1-4 . TRBV2 TGTGCCAGCAGTGTGAAGAACGGCGGGGGAAAACTGTTTTTT CASSVKNGGGKLFF
. TRBJ2-1 once TRBV5-1 TGCGCCAGCAGCCTAGATCCGCCGGGCAATGAGCAGTTCTTC CASSLDPPGNEQFF
. TRBJ1-1 once TRBV5-4 TGTGCCAGCAGCGCCGGCCGAGGAATTACTGAAGCTTTCTTT CASSAGRGITEAFF
. TRBJ1-3 once TRBV7-9 TGTGCCAGCAGCCCGATTCTAGGAAACACCATATATTTT CASSPILGNTIYF
TRBD2 TRBJ2-3 . TRBV9 TGTGCCAGCAGCGAGTCTTTAGCTAGCGGGGGGCCAGATACGCAGTATTTT CASSESLASGGPDTQYF
TRBD2 TRBJ2-2 . TRBV11-3 TGTGCCAGCAGCCCGCGGGGGGGCCATGGGGAGCTGTTTTTT CASSPRGGHGELFF
. TRBJ2-7 . TRBV5-1 TGCGCCAGCAGCTCGGGGGACGACGAGCAGTACTTC CASSSGDDEQYF
TRBD2 TRBJ2-1 . TRBV5-4 TGTGCCAGCAGCTCCTCCCAACGACTAGCGGGCCCCTACAATGAGCAGTTCTTC CASSSSQRLAGPYNEQFF
. TRBJ2-3 once TRBV7-9 TGTGCCAGCAGCCCTCGGGGGGCTTATGCAGATACGCAGTATTTT CASSPRGAYADTQYF
. TRBJ2-5 . TRBV27 TGTGCCAGCAGTTTATCGCTCCTGCAGGGACAAGAGACCCAGTACTTC CASSLSLLQGQETQYF
TRBD2 TRBJ2-3 . TRBV7-6 TGTGCCAGCAGCTCTAGCGGGGCGGGGGATACGCAGTATTTT CASSSSGAGDTQYF
TRBD2 TRBJ2-2 . TRBV7-6 TGTGCCAGCAGCTCCCAACTAGCGGGGGATGAGCTGTTTTTT CASSSQLAGDELFF
. TRBJ1-2 . TRBV2 TGTGCCAGCAGTGAAGTTGTGGCACCCAACTATGGCTACACCTTC CASSEVVAPNYGYTF
TRBD1 TRBJ2-4 . TRBV4-1 TGCGCCAGCAGCCAAGATCGGGACAGGGCAAACATTCAGTACTTC CASSQDRDRANIQYF
. TRBJ2-7 . TRBV18 TGTGCCAGCTCACTAAATGCGGGGGCCGGGGACGAGCAGTACTTC CASSLNAGAGDEQYF
TRBD1 TRBJ1-2 . TRBV27 TGTGCCAGCAGTTTAGACAGGGACTATGGCTACACCTTC CASSLDRDYGYTF
TRBD1 TRBJ2-7 . TRBV14 TGTGCCAGCAGCCAGCAGGGGGCGCTTACGGCCTACGAGCAGTACTTC CASSQQGALTAYEQYF
TRBD1 TRBJ2-7 . TRBV5-5 TGTGCCAGCAGCTGGGGACAGGGAGGCGAGCAGTACTTC CASSWGQGGEQYF
. TRBJ2-7 . TRBV29-1 TGCAGCGTAAGGGAGGGGGGATCCGAGCAGTACTTC CSVREGGSEQYF
. TRBJ1-5 . TRBV6-5 TGTGCCAGCAGTTACGGCTGGAGCGGCCAGCCCCAGCATTTT CASSYGWSGQPQHF
. TRBJ1-4 . TRBV6-5 TGTGCCAGCAGTTCACAGGATAATGAAAAACTGTTTTTT CASSSQDNEKLFF
. TRBJ2-5 . TRBV15 TGTGCCACCAGCATATTACTCTGGGAGACCCAAGAGACCCAGTACTTC CATSILLWETQETQYF
TRBD1 TRBJ1-2 . TRBV28 TGTGCCAGCAGTTTATTGGGACAGGGGGCGGGGGGCTACACCTTC CASSLLGQGAGGYTF
TRBD1 TRBJ1-6 . TRBV10-3 TGTGCCATCAGTGAGGCCACAGGGGGGTCCTATAATTCACCCCTCCACTTT CAISEATGGSYNSPLHF
TRBD2 TRBJ2-5 once TRBV6-5 TGTGCCAGCAGCCGGGGGGGCCAAGAGACCCAGTACTTC CASSRGGQETQYF
TRBD1 TRBJ1-1 . TRBV10-3 TGTGCCATCAGTGACCCGGACAGGATCAACACTGAAGCTTTCTTT CAISDPDRINTEAFF